This paragraph reports one T cell receptor (beta chain). This clone was seen once. Its binding antigen is unknown. Per-nucleotide qualities are absent, and no much larger clonotype sits a single base away. These data originate in a study of STAT5B mutations in CD4+ large granular lymphocyte leukemia (dated by TCRdb to 2022 to 2024). Study-wide context: Among the healthy controls, the CDR3 'QG' motif was associated with a particular HLA allele. The study compared the TCRbeta repertoires of patients with CD4+ T-cell large granular lymphocyte leukemia against those of healthy blood donors. Flow cytometry on FACSCanto II or FACSVerse confirmed that purified fractions exceeded 95% purity among lymphocytes.

Results and caveats for the whole study, not just this receptor: The data were not HLA-matched, and the higher clonality in CD4+ T-LGLL than in CD8+ T-LGLL could be due to the relatively small sample size. CD4-sorted patient repertoires appeared more clonal than healthy CD4+ repertoires, and this difference persisted after removing the putative leukemic clones. Enrichment of TRBV06-family usage was observed among the top patient clones (8/27) relative to healthy controls (2/35). Each patient's main leukemic clonotypes were private, but more than 20% of these clonotypes showed up at low frequency in the non-leukemic repertoires of other patients.

The immunoSEQ assay at survey resolution was applied to genomic DNA for sequencing of TCRbeta rearrangements. The authors processed their data as follows. In the TCR sequencing data, the lowest productive clonotype frequency that could be detected was 2.59 x 10-5. Only productive TCRbeta rearrangements, meaning sequences that were complete and in-frame, were kept for the analyses. Clonality for each sample was calculated as Simpson clonality in the immunoSEQ Analyzer version 3.0. Clones were grouped by frequency into very rare, small, medium, large (1-20%) or hyperexpanded (>20%) categories. Generation probabilities were estimated with OLGA 1.2.3, V-gene circos plots were generated with VDJtools, specificities were searched for in VDJdb, and CDR3 motifs were identified with GLIPH. Here the immuneACCESS table is served through TCRdb, limited to in-frame sequences with V and J called. Missing clones are a known gap in these copies; in checked studies unresolved V genes cover under half, and the rest lacks a known reason. Clonal size and the V and J genes are those of that table, whereas D and trimming came from the DNA. A total of over 30,000 clones appear in this sample, 81% of them only once. The ten largest account for around 4.3% of the sample.

V loses 4 bases, J loses 2 bases, and the germline ends lie 15 bases apart. Reading the germline V gene (reference sequence) gives CDR1 LNHDA and CDR2 SQIVND. Including the terminal cysteine and phenylalanine, the CDR3 comprises 15 residues. Of all the DNA, just the CDR3 is kept, 45 bases in frame from base 1. The healthy control group was made up of around 34 blood donors, and the Finnish Red Cross blood service supplied their buffy coats. All TCR-sequenced material derived from peripheral blood: patient blood samples and healthy donor buffy coats. Peripheral blood mononuclear cells were isolated by Ficoll-Hypaque gradient centrifugation. CD4+ cells were magnetically purified from the buffy coats of healthy controls. Genomic DNA was extracted using the Gentra Puregene Cell and Tissue kit, and a Qubit 2.0 fluorometer was used to quantify it.

The sample comprised CD4+ T cells from blood buffy coats. This sequence uses TRBV19 and TRBJ2-7, with the D gene tentatively TRBD1 or TRBD2, based on 7 matching bases in each. This TCR derives from a human donor in good health. The DNA sequence follows: TGTGCCAGTAGTAGGGACAGCGGGGTCCCCTACGAGCAGTACTTC. Translated, it gives CASSRDSGVPYEQYF.